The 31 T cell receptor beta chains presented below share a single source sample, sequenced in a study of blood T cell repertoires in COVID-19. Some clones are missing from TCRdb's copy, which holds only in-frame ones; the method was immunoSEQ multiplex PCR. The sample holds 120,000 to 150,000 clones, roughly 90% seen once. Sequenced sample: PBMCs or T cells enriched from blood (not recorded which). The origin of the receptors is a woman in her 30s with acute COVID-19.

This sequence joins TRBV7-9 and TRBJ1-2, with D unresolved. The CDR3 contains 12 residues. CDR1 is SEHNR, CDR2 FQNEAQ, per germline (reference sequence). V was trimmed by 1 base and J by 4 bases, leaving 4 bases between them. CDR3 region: CASSLGGYGYTF. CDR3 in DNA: TGTGCCAGCAGCTTAGGAGGCTATGGCTACACCTTC. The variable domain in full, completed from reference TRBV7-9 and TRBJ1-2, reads DTGVSQNPRHKITKRGQNVTFRCDPISEHNRLYWYRQTLGQGPEFLTYFQNEAQLEKSRLLSDRFSAERPKGSFSTLEIQRTEQGDSAMYLCASSLGGYGYTFGSGTRLTVV.

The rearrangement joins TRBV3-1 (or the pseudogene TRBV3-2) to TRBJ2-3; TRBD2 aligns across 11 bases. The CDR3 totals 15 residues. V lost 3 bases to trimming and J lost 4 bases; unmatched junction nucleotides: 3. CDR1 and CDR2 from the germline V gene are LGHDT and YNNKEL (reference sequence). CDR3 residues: CASSHTSGSADTQYF. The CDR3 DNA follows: TGTGCCAGCAGCCACACTAGCGGGAGTGCAGATACGCAGTATTTT.

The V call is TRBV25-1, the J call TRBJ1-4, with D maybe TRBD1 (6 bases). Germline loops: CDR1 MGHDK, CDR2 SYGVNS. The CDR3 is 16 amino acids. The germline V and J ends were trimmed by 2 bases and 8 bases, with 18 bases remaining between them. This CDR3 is CASSEITGGLREKLFF. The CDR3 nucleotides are TGTGCCAGCAGTGAAATCACGGGGGGCCTTCGGGAAAAACTGTTTTTT.

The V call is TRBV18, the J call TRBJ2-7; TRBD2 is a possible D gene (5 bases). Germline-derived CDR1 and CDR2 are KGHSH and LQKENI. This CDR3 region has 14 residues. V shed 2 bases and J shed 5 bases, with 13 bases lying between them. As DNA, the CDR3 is TGTGCCAGCTCACCAACTAGGTTGGGAAACGAGCAGTACTTC. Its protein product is CASSPTRLGNEQYF. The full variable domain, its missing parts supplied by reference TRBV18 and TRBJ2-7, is NAGVMQNPRHLVRRRGQEARLRCSPMKGHSHVYWYRQLPEEGLKFMVYLQKENIIDESGMPKERFSAEFPKEGPSILRIQQVVRGDSAAYFCASSPTRLGNEQYFGPGTRLTVT.

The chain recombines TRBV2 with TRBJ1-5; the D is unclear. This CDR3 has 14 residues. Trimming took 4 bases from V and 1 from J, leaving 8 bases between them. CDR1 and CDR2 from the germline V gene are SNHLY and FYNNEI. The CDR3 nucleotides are TGTGCCAGCAGTGGTCAGGCGAGCAATCAGCCCCAGCATTTT. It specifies CASSGQASNQPQHF.

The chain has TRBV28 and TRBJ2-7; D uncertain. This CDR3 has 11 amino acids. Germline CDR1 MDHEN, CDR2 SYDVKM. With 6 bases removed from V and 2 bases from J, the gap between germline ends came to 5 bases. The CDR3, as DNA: TGTGCCAGCAGGGCTGCCTACGAGCAGTACTTC. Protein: CASRAAYEQYF.

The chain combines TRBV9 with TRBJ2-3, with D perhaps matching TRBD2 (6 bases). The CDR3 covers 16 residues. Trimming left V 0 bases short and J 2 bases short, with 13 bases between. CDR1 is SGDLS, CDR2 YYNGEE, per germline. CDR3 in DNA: TGTGCCAGCAGCGTAGGAGTTAGCGGATCCACAGATACGCAGTATTTT. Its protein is CASSVGVSGSTDTQYF.

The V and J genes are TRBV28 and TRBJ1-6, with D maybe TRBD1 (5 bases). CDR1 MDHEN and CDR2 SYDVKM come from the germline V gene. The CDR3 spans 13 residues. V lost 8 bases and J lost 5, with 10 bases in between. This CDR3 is CASGAVNNSPLHF. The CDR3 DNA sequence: TGTGCCAGCGGGGCCGTGAATAATTCACCCCTCCACTTT. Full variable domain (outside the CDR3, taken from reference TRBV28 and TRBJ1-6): DVKVTQSSRYLVKRTGEKVFLECVQDMDHENMFWYRQDPGLGLRLIYFSYDVKMKEKGDIPEGYSVSREKKERFSLILESASTNQTSMYLCASGAVNNSPLHFGNGTRLTVT.

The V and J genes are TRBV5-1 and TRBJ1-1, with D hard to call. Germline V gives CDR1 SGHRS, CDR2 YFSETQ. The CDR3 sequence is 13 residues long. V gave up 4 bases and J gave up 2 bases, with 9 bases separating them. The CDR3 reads CASSLNLNTEAFF. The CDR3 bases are TGCGCCAGCAGCCTCAACCTAAACACTGAAGCTTTCTTT. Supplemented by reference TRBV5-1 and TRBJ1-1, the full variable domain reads KAGVTQTPRYLIKTRGQQVTLSCSPISGHRSVSWYQQTPGQGLQFLFEYFSETQRNKGNFPGRFSGRQFSNSRSEMNVSTLELGDSALYLCASSLNLNTEAFFGQGTRLTVV.

CDR3 nucleotides: TGCGCCAGCAGCCAAGTATTAGCGGGAGGGGGTGAATATACGCAGTATTTT. It encodes CASSQVLAGGGEYTQYF. The chain employs TRBV4-1 and TRBJ2-3, with 11 nucleotides matching TRBD2. Losses at the gene ends were 1 base for V and 7 bases for J; bases not matched to a gene: 10. Germline V lookup: CDR1 MGHRA, CDR2 YSYEKL. The CDR3 is made up of 17 amino acids.

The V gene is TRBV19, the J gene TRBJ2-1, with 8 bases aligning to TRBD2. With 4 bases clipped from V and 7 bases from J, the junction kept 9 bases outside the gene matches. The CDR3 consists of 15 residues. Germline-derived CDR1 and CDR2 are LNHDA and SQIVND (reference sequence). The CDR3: CASSTQREKGNEQFF. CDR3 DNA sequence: TGTGCCAGTAGTACTCAGCGGGAGAAAGGGAATGAGCAGTTCTTC. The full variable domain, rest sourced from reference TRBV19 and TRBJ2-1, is DGGITQSPKYLFRKEGQNVTLSCEQNLNHDAMYWYRQDPGQGLRLIYYSQIVNDFQKGDIAEGYSVSREKKESFPLTVTSAQKNPTAFYLCASSTQREKGNEQFFGPGTRLTVL.

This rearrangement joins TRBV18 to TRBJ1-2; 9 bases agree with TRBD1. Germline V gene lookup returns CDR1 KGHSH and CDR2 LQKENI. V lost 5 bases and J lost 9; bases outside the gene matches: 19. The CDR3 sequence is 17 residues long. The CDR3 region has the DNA TGTGCCAGCTCATTACGCAGGTCCGGGACAGGGCCTCGGAGCTACACCTTC. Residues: CASSLRRSGTGPRSYTF.

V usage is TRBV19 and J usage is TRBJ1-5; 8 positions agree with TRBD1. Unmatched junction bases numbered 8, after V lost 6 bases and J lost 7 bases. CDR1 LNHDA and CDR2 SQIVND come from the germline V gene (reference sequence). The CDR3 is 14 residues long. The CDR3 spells CASSGQGPSQPQHF. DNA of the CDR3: TGTGCCAGTAGCGGACAGGGCCCGTCCCAGCCCCAGCATTTT.

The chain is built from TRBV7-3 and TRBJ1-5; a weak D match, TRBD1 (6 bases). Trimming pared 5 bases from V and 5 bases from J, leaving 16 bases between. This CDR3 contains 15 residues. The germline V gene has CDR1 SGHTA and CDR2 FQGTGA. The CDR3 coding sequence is TGTGCCAGCAGCCCTAACGCTGGGGGCGATCAGCCCCAGCATTTT. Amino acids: CASSPNAGGDQPQHF.

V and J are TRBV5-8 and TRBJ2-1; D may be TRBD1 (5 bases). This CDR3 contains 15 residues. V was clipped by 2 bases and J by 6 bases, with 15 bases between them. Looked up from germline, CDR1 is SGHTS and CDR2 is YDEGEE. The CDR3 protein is CASSFAFAGINEQFF. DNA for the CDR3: TGTGCCAGCAGCTTCGCTTTTGCAGGGATCAATGAGCAGTTCTTC. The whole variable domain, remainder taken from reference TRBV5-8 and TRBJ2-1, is EAGVTQSPTHLIKTRGQQATLRCSPISGHTSVYWYQQALGLGLQFLLWYDEGEERNRGNFPPRFSGRQFPNYSSELNVNALELEDSALYLCASSFAFAGINEQFFGPGTRLTVL.

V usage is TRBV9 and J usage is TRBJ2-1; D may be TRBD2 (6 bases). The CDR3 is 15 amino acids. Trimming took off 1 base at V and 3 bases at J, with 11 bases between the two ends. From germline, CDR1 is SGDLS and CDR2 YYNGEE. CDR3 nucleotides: TGTGCCAGCAGCGTAAGTCCGGGGGACTACAATGAGCAGTTCTTC. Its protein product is CASSVSPGDYNEQFF.

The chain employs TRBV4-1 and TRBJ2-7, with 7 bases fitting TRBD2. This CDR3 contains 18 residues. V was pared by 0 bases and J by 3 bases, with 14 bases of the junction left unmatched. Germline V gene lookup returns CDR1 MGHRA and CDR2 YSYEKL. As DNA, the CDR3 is TGCGCCAGCAGCCAAGATAGGTTCTGGCTAGCGGAGATCTACGAGCAGTACTTC. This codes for CASSQDRFWLAEIYEQYF.

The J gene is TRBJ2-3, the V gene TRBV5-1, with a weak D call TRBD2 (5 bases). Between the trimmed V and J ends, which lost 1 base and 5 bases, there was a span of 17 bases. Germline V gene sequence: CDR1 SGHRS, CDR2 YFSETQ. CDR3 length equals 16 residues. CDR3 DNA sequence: TGCGCCAGCAGCTTGATGGGAAGCGGTGGTCAAGATACGCAGTATTTT. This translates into CASSLMGSGGQDTQYF.

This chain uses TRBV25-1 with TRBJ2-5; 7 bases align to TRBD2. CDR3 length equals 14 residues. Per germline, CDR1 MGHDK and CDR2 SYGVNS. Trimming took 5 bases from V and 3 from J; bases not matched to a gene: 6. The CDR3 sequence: CASSILSGEETQYF. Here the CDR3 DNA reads TGTGCCAGCAGTATCCTGAGCGGGGAAGAGACCCAGTACTTC.

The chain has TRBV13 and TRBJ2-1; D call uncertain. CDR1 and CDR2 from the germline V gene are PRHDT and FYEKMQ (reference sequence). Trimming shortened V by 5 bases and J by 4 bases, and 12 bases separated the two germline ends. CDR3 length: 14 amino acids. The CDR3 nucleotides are TGTGCCAGCAGCCCAGTGCTTTATTACAATGAGCAGTTCTTC. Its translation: CASSPVLYYNEQFF.

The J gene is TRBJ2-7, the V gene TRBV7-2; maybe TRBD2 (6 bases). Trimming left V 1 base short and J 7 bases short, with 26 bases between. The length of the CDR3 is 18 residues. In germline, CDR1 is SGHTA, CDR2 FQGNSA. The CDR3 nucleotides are TGTGCCAGCAGCTTAGATTCCTTAACCGGGAGCCTTGTCTATGAGCAGTACTTC. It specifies CASSLDSLTGSLVYEQYF.

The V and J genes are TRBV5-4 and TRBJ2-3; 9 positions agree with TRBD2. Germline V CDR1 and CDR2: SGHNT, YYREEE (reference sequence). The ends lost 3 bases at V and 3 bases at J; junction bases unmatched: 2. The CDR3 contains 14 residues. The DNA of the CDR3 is TGTGCCAGCAGCTCGGGACTAGCTACAGATACGCAGTATTTT. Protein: CASSSGLATDTQYF.

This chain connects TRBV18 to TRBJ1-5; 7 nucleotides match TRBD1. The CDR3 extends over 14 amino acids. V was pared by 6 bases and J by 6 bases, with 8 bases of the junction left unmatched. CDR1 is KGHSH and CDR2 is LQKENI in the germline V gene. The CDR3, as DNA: TGTGCCAGCTCGCAAGGACAGGCTCCTCAGCCCCAGCATTTT. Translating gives CASSQGQAPQPQHF.

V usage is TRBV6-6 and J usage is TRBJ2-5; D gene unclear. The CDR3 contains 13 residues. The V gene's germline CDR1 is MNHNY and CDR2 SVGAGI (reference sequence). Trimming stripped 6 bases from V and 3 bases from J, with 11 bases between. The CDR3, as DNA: TGTGCCAGCAGAAACCGCCTAGAAGAGACCCAGTACTTC. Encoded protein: CASRNRLEETQYF.

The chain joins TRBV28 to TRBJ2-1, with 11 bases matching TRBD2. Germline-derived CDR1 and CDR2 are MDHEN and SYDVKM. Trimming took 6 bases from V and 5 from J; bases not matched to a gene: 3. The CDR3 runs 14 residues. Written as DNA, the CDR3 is TGTGCCAGCAGCACTAGCGGGAGACACAATGAGCAGTTCTTC. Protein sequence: CASSTSGRHNEQFF. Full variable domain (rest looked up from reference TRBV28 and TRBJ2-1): DVKVTQSSRYLVKRTGEKVFLECVQDMDHENMFWYRQDPGLGLRLIYFSYDVKMKEKGDIPEGYSVSREKKERFSLILESASTNQTSMYLCASSTSGRHNEQFFGPGTRLTVL.

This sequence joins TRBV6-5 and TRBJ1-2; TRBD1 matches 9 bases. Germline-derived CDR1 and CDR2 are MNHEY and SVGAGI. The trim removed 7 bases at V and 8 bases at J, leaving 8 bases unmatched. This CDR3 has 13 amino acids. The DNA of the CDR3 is TGTGCCAGCATTCAGACAGGGGGTTGGGGCTACACCTTC. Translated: CASIQTGGWGYTF.

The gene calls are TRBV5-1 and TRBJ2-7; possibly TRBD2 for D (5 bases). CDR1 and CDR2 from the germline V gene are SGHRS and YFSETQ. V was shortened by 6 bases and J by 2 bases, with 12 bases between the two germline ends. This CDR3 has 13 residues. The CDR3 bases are TGCGCCAGCATAGCGCCGCTGACCTACGAGCAGTACTTC. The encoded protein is CASIAPLTYEQYF.

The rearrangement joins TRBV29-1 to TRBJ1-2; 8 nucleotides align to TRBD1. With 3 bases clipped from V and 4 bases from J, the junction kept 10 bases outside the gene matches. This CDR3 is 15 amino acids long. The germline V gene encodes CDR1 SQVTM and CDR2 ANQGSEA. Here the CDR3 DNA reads TGCAGCGTTGACGGGACAGGAGGTCACGGCTATGGCTACACCTTC. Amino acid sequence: CSVDGTGGHGYGYTF.

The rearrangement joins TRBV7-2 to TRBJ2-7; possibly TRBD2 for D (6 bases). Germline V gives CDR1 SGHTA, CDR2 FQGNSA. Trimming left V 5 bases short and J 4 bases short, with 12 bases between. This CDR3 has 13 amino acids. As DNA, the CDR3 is TGTGCCAGCAGCATCAGTGGGGGGTACGAGCAGTACTTC. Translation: CASSISGGYEQYF.

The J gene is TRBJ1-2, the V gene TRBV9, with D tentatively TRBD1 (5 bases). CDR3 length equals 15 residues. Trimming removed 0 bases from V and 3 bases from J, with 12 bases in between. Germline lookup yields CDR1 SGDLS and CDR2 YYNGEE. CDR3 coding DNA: TGTGCCAGCAGCGTAGCGGAGGGGAGTTACTATGGCTACACCTTC. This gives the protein CASSVAEGSYYGYTF.

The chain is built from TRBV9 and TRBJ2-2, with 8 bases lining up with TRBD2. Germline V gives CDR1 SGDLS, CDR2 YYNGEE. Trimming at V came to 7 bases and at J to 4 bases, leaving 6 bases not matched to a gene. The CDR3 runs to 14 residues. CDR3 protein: CASGREVSTGELFF. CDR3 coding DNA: TGTGCCAGCGGGCGGGAGGTCAGCACCGGGGAGCTGTTTTTT.